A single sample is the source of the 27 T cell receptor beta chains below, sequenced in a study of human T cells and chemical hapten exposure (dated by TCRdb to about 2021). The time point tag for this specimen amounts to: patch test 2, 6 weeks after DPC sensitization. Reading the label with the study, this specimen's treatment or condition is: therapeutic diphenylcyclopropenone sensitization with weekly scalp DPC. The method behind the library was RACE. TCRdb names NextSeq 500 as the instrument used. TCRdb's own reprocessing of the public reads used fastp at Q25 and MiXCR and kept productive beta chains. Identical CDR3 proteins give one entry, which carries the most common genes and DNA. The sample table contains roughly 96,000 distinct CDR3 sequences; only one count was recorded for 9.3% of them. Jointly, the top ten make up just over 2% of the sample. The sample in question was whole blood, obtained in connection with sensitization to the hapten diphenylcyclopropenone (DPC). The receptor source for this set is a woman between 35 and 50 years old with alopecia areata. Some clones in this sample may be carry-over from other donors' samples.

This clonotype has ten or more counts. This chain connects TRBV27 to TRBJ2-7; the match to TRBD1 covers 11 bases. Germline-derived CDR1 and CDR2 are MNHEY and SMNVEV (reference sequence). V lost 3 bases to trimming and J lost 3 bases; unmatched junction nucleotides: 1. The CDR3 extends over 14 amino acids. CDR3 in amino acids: CASSFGTGGYEQYF. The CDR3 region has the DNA TGTGCCAGCAGTTTCGGGACAGGGGGCTACGAGCAGTACTTC.

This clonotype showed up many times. The CDR3 DNA reads as TGTGCCAGTAGTACAGGGCCCAATCAGCCCCAGCATTTT. Translated, it gives CASSTGPNQPQHF. The chain employs TRBV19 and TRBJ1-5; D possibly corresponds to TRBD1 (5 bases). There are 13 residues in the CDR3. Trimming cost V 4 bases and J 3 bases, with 7 bases left between them. CDR1 is LNHDA and CDR2 is SQIVND in the germline V gene (reference sequence).

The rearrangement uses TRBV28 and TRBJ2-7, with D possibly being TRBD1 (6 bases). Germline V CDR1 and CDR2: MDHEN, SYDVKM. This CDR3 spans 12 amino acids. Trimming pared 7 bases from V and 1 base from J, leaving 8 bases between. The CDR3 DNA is TGTGCCAGCACCGGGACATCCTACGAGCAGTACTTC. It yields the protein CASTGTSYEQYF. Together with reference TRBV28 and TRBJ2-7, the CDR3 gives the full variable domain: DVKVTQSSRYLVKRTGEKVFLECVQDMDHENMFWYRQDPGLGLRLIYFSYDVKMKEKGDIPEGYSVSREKKERFSLILESASTNQTSMYLCASTGTSYEQYFGPGTRLTVT.

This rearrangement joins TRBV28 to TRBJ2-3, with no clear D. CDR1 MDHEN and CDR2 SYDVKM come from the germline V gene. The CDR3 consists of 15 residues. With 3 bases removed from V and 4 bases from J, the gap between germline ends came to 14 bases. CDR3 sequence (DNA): TGTGCCAGCAGTTTGAGCGTCAGTAGGCCAGATACGCAGTATTTT. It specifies CASSLSVSRPDTQYF.

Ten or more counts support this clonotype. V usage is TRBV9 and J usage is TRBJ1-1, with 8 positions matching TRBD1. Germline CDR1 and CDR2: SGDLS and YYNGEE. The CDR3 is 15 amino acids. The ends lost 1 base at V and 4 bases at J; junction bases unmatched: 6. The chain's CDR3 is CASSVQGAEGTEAFF. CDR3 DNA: TGTGCCAGCAGCGTACAGGGGGCAGAGGGCACTGAAGCTTTCTTT.

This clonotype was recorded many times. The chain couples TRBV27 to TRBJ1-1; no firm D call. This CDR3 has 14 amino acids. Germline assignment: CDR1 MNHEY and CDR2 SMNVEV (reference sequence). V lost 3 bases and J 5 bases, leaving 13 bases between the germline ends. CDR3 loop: CASSLAQRVTEAFF. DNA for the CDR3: TGTGCCAGCAGTTTGGCCCAGCGGGTAACTGAAGCTTTCTTT.

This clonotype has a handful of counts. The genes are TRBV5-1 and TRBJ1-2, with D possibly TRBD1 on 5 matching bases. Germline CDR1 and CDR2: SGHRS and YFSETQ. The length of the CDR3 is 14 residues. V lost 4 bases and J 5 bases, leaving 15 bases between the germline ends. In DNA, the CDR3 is TGCGCCAGCAGCACGGGACGGGGCTTTTATGGCTACACCTTC. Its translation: CASSTGRGFYGYTF.

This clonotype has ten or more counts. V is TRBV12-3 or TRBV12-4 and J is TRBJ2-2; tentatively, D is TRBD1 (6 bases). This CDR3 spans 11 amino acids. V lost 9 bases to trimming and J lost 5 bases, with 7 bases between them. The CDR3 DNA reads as TGTGCCAGAGGGGGAACCGGGGAGCTGTTTTTT. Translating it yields CARGGTGELFF.

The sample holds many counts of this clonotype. CDR3 residues: CAISVSLETQYF. The CDR3 DNA follows: TGTGCCATCAGTGTTAGTCTCGAGACCCAGTACTTC. J is TRBJ2-5 and V is TRBV10-3; D is undetermined. V lost 4 bases and J lost 5, with 8 bases in between. CDR1 ENHRY and CDR2 SYGVKD come from the germline V gene. CDR3 size: 12 residues.

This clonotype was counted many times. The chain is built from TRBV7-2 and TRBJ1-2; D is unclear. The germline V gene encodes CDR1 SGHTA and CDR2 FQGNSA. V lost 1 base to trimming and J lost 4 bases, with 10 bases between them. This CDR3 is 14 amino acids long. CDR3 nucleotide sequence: TGTGCCAGCAGCTTAGGTCCCCGGACCTATGGCTACACCTTC. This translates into CASSLGPRTYGYTF.

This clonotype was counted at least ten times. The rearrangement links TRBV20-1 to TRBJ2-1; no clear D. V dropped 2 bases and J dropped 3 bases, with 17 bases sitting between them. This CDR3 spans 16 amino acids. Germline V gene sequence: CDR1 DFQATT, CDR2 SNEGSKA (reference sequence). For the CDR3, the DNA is TGCAGTGCTAGATCCTCAACAGACCTTGTCTACAATGAGCAGTTCTTC. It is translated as CSARSSTDLVYNEQFF.

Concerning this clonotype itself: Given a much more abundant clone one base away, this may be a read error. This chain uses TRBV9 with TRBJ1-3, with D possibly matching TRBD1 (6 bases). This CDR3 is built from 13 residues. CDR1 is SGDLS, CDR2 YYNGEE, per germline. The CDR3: CASSAETGNIIYF. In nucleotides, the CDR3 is TGTGCCAGCAGCGCAGAGACAGGAAACATCATATATTTT. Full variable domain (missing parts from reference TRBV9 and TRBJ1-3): DSGVTQTPKHLITATGQRVTLRCSPRSGDLSVYWYQQSLDQGLQFLIQYYNGEERAKGNILERFSAQQFPDLHSELNLSSLELGDSALYFCASSAETGNIIYFGEGSWLTVV.

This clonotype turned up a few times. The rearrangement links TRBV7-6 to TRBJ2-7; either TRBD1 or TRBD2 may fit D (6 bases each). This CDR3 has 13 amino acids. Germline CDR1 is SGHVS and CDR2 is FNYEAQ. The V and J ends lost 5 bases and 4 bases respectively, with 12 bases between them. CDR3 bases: TGTGCCAGCAGCCCCACAGGGACTTACGAGCAGTACTTC. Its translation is CASSPTGTYEQYF.

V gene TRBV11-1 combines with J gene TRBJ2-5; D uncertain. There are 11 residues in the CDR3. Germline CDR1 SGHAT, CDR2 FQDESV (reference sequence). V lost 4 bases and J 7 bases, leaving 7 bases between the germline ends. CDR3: CASSSLGTQYF. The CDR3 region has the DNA TGTGCCAGCAGCTCTCTCGGGACCCAGTACTTC.

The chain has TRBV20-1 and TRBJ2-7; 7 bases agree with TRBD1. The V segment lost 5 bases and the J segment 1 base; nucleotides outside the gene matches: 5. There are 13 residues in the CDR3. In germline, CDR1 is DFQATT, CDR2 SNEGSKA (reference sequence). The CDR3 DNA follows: TGCAGTGCTTCGACAGGGAAGTCCTACGAGCAGTACTTC. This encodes CSASTGKSYEQYF.

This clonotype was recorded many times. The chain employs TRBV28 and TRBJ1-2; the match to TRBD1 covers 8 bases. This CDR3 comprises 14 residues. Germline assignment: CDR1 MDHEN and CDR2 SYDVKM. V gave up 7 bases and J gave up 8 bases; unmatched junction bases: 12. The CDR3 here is CASIAGGSAGGYTF. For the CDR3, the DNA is TGTGCCAGCATCGCAGGGGGCTCCGCTGGGGGCTACACCTTC.

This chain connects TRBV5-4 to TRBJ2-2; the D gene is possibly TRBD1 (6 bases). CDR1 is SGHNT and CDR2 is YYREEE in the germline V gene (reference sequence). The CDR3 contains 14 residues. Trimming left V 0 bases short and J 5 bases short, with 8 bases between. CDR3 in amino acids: CASSLAGQTGELFF. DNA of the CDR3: TGTGCCAGCAGCTTGGCTGGACAGACCGGGGAGCTGTTTTTT.

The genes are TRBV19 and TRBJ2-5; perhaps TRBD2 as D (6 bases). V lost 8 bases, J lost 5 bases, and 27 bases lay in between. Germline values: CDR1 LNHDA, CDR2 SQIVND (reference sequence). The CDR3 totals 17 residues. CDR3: CASRGLASAGASETQYF. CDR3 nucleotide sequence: TGTGCCAGTCGCGGTTTGGCTAGCGCCGGAGCGTCGGAGACCCAGTACTTC.

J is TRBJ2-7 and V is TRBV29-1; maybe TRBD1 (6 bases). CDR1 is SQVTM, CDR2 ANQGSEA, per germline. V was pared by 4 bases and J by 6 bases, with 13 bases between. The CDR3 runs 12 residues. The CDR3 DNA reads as TGCAGCGTTGGGCTACAGGGTCCCGAGCAGTACTTC. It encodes CSVGLQGPEQYF.

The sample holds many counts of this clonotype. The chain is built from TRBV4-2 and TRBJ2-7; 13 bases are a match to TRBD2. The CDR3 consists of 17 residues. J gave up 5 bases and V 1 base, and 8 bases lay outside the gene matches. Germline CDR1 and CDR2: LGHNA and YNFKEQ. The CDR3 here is CASSQVGRTSGSHEQYF. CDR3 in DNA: TGTGCCAGCAGCCAAGTGGGACGGACTAGCGGGAGCCACGAGCAGTACTTC.

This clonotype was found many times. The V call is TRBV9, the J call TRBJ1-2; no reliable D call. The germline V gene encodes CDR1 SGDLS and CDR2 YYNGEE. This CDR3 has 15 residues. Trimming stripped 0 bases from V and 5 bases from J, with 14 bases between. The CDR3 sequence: CASSVVSDAQYGYTF. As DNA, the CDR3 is TGTGCCAGCAGCGTAGTCTCCGATGCACAGTATGGCTACACCTTC.

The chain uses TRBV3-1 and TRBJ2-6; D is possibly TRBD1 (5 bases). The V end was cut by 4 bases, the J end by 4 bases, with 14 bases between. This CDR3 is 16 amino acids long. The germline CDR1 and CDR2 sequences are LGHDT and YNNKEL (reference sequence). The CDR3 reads CASSRETVSGANVLTF. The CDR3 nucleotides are TGTGCCAGCAGCCGAGAGACAGTTTCAGGGGCCAACGTCCTGACTTTC.

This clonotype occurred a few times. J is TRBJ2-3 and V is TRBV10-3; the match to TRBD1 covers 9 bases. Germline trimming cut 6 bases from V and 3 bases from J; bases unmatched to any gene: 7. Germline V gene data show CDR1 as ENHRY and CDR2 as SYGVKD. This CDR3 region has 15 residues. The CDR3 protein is CAISRGTGPTDTQYF. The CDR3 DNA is TGTGCCATCAGCCGCGGGACAGGGCCGACAGATACGCAGTATTTT.

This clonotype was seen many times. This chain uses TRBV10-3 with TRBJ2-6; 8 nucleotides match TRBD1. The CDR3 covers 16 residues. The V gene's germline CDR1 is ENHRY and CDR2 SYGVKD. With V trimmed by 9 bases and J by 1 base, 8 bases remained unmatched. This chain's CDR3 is CAIGQGGMSGANVLTF. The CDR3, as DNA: TGTGCCATAGGACAGGGTGGTATGTCTGGGGCCAACGTCCTGACTTTC.

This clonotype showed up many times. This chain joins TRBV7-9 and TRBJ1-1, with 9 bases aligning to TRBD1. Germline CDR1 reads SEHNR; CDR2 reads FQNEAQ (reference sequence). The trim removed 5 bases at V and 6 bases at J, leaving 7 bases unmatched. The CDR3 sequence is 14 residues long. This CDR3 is CASSSGTGLAEAFF. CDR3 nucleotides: TGTGCCAGCAGCAGCGGGACAGGGTTGGCTGAAGCTTTCTTT.

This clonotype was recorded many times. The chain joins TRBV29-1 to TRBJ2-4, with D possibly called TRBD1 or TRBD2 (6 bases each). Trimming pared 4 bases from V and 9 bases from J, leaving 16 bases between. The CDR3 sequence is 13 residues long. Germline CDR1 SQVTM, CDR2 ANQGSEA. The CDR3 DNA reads TGCAGCGTTGTATTCGTAGGGGGGAGCATTCAGTACTTC. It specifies CSVVFVGGSIQYF.

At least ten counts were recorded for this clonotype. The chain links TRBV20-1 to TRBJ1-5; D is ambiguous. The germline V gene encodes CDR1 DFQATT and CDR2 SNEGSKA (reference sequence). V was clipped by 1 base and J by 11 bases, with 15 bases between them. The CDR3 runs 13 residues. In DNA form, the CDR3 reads TGCAGTGCTAGAGGGACGGATCTTCGGTCCCAGCATTTT. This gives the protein CSARGTDLRSQHF.